One and the same sample provided the 2 T cell receptor beta chains below, sequenced in a study of memory B cells and T cells in multiple sclerosis. The data were produced by immunoSEQ multiplex PCR, yet TCRdb's version contains in-frame clones alone and is incomplete. The table records approximately 32,000 clones, about 84% of them present only once. Which antigens these TCRs recognize remains unknown. Stimulus-free culture yielded autoproliferating CFSE-dim and non-proliferating CFSE-high T cells, each sequenced separately. Pooled replicate wells came from around 50 million CFSE-labeled PBMCs cultured 7 days without stimulus. Sequencing input: PBMCs from blood kept in culture. The source of these receptors is a human donor with multiple sclerosis.

V gene TRBV5-1 combines with J gene TRBJ1-6; no definite D call. Germline V gene sequence: CDR1 SGHRS, CDR2 YFSETQ. Trimming stripped 0 bases from V and 7 bases from J, with 8 bases between. The CDR3 spans 14 residues. CDR3: CASSLVSENSPLHF. CDR3 coding DNA: TGCGCCAGCAGCTTGGTTTCAGAGAATTCACCCCTCCACTTT.

This chain joins TRBV9 and TRBJ1-3; TRBD1 matches 12 bases. CDR1 and CDR2 (germline): SGDLS, YYNGEE. With V trimmed by 1 base and J by 0 bases, 14 bases remained unmatched. The CDR3 is 21 amino acids. In DNA form, the CDR3 reads TGTGCCAGCAGCGTAAGCCTCGGGACAGGGGGCGACCACCTCTCTGGAAACACCATATATTTT. Amino acid sequence: CASSVSLGTGGDHLSGNTIYF.